This is a list of T cell receptor beta chains from one sample in a study of T cell changes during pregnancy in multiple sclerosis. Sequenced by immunoSEQ multiplex PCR; TCRdb stores in-frame clones only, minus some. The sample has about 40,000 clones; approximately 93% are singletons. This specimen was CD8+ T cells from peripheral blood mononuclear cells, taken in the third trimester of pregnancy. The receptors originated from a female donor with multiple sclerosis, enrolled in a pregnancy study. The conserved cysteine and the conserved F or W are not part of the CDR3 here.

cdr3_aa j_call v_call
ASSLADSAGELF TRBJ2-2 TRBV19
SVEAPGQDSYEQY TRBJ2-7 TRBV29-1
ASSLWGVTGELF TRBJ2-2 TRBV11-1
ASSVEGDRDSEAF TRBJ1-1 TRBV9
ASSLDTSSYEQY TRBJ2-7 TRBV5-1
ASSPGLNYEQY TRBJ2-7 TRBV19
ASSFPGGGYT TRBJ1-2 TRBV7-6
ASSSPSGGATGELF TRBJ2-2 TRBV13
ASSLGEYNEQF TRBJ2-1 TRBV5-6
ATSSGRAGGYEQY TRBJ2-7 TRBV15
ASSLGQGGEAF TRBJ1-1 TRBV11-3
ASRPPGGNTIY TRBJ1-3 TRBV27
ASSPRTGGPNTEAF TRBJ1-1 TRBV7-9
ASSQYSRGNYEQY TRBJ2-7 TRBV4-2
AITFQGTGYGYT TRBJ1-2 TRBV6-1
ASSASGGPMNTGELF TRBJ2-2 TRBV7-6
ASQRSLATEAF TRBJ1-1 TRBV27
ASRGSDSPLH TRBJ1-6 TRBV5-1
ASSRGNPPNEQF TRBJ2-1 TRBV7-6